The T cell receptor (beta chain) under discussion was sequenced for a study of cytomegalovirus exposure and HLA in healthy donors. Study observations and caveats: Cytomegalovirus status was reportedly diagnosed by the classifier with high sensitivity and specificity. In vitro experiments confirmed that three CMV-associated chains were specific for CMV antigens.

The V gene lost 4 bases and the J gene lost 1 base, with 10 bases spanning the gap. CDR1 and CDR2 (germline): KGHSH, LQKENI. CDR3 size: 14 residues. Comment on this clone: Its antigen is currently unknown.

In the PCR, 60 Vbeta and 13 Jbeta primers were used. TCRdb keeps only in-frame clones here, not all; method: immunoSEQ multiplex PCR. Found here are under 55,000 clones, about 78% of them singletons; the top ten hold around 8.1%. The V and J genes are TRBV18 and TRBJ1-1; D perhaps matches TRBD1 (6 bases). This receptor was taken from a man aged 30 to 39 in good health and CMV-seropositive. Specimen: PBMCs. CDR3 coding DNA: TGTGCCAGCTCACGCCAGGGACAGAACACTGAAGCTTTCTTT. Amino acids: CASSRQGQNTEAFF.